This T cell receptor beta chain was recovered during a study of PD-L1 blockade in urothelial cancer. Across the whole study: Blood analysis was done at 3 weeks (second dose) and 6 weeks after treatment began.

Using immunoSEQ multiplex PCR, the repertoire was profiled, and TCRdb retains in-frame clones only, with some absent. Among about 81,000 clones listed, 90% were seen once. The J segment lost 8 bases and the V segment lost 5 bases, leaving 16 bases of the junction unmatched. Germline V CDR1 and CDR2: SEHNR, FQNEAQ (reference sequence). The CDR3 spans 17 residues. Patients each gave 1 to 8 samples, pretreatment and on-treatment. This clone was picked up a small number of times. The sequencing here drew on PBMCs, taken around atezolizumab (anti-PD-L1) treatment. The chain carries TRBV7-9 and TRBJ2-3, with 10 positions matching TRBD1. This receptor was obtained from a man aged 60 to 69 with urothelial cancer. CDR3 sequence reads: CASSPLETGGESTTQYF. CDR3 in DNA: TGTGCCAGCAGCCCCTTAGAGACAGGGGGCGAATCTACTACGCAGTATTTT.